These 32 T cell receptor beta chains came from one sample sequenced in a study of human T cells and chemical hapten exposure. MiXCR, run by TCRdb on the 5' RACE reads, gives a single entry per CDR3 protein. The sample has about 140,000 distinct CDR3 sequences, 4.1% seen once. Researchers extracted total RNA from unfractionated whole blood. All receptors come from a female donor in good health.

This clonotype has at least ten counts. The chain combines TRBV5-6 with TRBJ1-6; 9 nucleotides align to TRBD1. CDR3 length: 15 amino acids. The trim removed 4 bases at V and 10 bases at J, leaving 9 bases unmatched. Germline values: CDR1 SGHDT, CDR2 YYEEEE. CDR3 residues: CASSLFDRGESPLHF. The CDR3 nucleotides read TGTGCCAGCAGCCTCTTTGACAGGGGGGAATCACCCCTCCACTTT.

This clonotype was counted ten times or more. This chain joins TRBV28 and TRBJ2-1; D is unclear. Germline CDR1 MDHEN, CDR2 SYDVKM. Trimming pared 3 bases from V and 0 bases from J, leaving 9 bases between. The CDR3 consists of 15 residues. Here the CDR3 DNA reads TGTGCCAGCAGTTTCGGCCAGTTCTCCTACAATGAGCAGTTCTTC. Its protein product is CASSFGQFSYNEQFF.

This clonotype occurred many times. V gene TRBV7-9 combines with J gene TRBJ1-1, with a tentative D call TRBD1 (5 bases). V was shortened by 5 bases and J by 0 bases, with 10 bases between the two germline ends. The CDR3 runs 14 residues. The germline V gene encodes CDR1 SEHNR and CDR2 FQNEAQ (reference sequence). CDR3 bases: TGTGCCAGCAGCCAGGGACTCTTGAACACTGAAGCTTTCTTT. This encodes CASSQGLLNTEAFF.

This clonotype was seen many times. This chain uses TRBV10-3 with TRBJ2-7, with TRBD2 matching 8 bases. The CDR3 loop spans 13 amino acids. The ends lost 10 bases at V and 5 bases at J; junction bases unmatched: 10. Germline CDR1 reads ENHRY; CDR2 reads SYGVKD. The CDR3 region has the DNA TGTGCCACCGGGGGGGGAGGACTGGACGAGCAGTACTTC. This codes for CATGGGGLDEQYF.

This clonotype was found many times. The chain has TRBV10-3 and TRBJ1-1; D call uncertain. CDR3 length: 18 residues. Germline V gene lookup returns CDR1 ENHRY and CDR2 SYGVKD. Trimming removed 0 bases at V and 1 base at J, with 18 bases between. Here the CDR3 DNA reads TGTGCCATCAGTGAGTCAAGTGAGTTACTAGGTCCGAACACTGAAGCTTTCTTT. Its translation is CAISESSELLGPNTEAFF.

This clonotype was seen repeatedly, ten times or more. V is TRBV12-3 or TRBV12-4 and J is TRBJ1-3, with D perhaps matching TRBD1 (5 bases). The CDR3 totals 19 residues. Between the trimmed V and J ends, which lost 7 bases and 0 bases, there was a span of 25 bases. As DNA, the CDR3 is TGTGCCAGCACCTTAGGGTACCTCGTAGGCAGGGTCTCTGGAAACACCATATATTTT. Translating gives CASTLGYLVGRVSGNTIYF.

The chain uses TRBV18 and TRBJ1-5; D not resolved. Per germline, CDR1 KGHSH and CDR2 LQKENI. The V and J ends lost 0 bases and 5 bases respectively, with 8 bases between them. This CDR3 has 14 amino acids. The CDR3 loop is CASSPPGGYQPQHF. The DNA of the CDR3 is TGTGCCAGCTCACCACCGGGCGGATATCAGCCCCAGCATTTT.

This clonotype was recorded at least ten times. The genes are TRBV2 and TRBJ1-5; 8 bases agree with TRBD1. Germline CDR1 and CDR2: SNHLY and FYNNEI. CDR3 length equals 14 residues. V shed 6 bases, J shed 3 bases, and the junction held 4 bases outside the gene matches. CDR3 loop: CASRGTGSNQPQHF. The CDR3 nucleotides read TGTGCCAGCAGGGGGACAGGTTCCAATCAGCCCCAGCATTTT.

This clonotype was observed at least ten times. The rearrangement links TRBV29-1 to TRBJ2-7; possible D gene TRBD1, 6 bases. Germline V gene data show CDR1 as SQVTM and CDR2 as ANQGSEA. This CDR3 is built from 14 residues. The V gene lost 4 bases and the J gene lost 1 base, with 14 bases spanning the gap. CDR3: CSVVGNRDSYEQYF. DNA of the CDR3: TGCAGCGTTGTGGGTAACAGGGATTCCTACGAGCAGTACTTC.

This clonotype came up many times. The chain employs TRBV10-3 and TRBJ1-6; 9 positions agree with TRBD1. The germline V gene encodes CDR1 ENHRY and CDR2 SYGVKD. The junction had 10 bases not matched to a gene; V was cut back by 6 bases and J by 10 bases. CDR3 length: 15 amino acids. This CDR3 reads CAIRGGDRVRSPLHF. The CDR3 bases are TGTGCCATCAGGGGAGGGGACAGGGTACGGTCACCCCTCCACTTT.

This clonotype was found many times. The CDR3 region is CAISTSGGSQETQYF. CDR3 DNA sequence: TGTGCCATCAGCACTAGCGGGGGAAGTCAAGAGACCCAGTACTTC. The V and J genes are TRBV10-3 and TRBJ2-5, with 11 bases that match TRBD2. The CDR3 loop spans 15 amino acids. J lost 2 bases, V lost 6 bases, and 5 bases had no gene match. CDR1 and CDR2 from the germline V gene are ENHRY and SYGVKD.

In this sample, this clonotype turned up a few times. The V gene is TRBV12-3 or TRBV12-4, the J gene TRBJ2-5, with 15 bases matching TRBD2. The ends lost 6 bases at V and 4 bases at J; junction bases unmatched: 9. The CDR3 has 17 residues. This CDR3 reads CASSQGTSGGPGETQYF. The CDR3 nucleotides are TGTGCCAGCAGCCAGGGGACTAGCGGGGGGCCGGGAGAGACCCAGTACTTC.

This clonotype occurred many times. The chain is built from TRBV11-2 and TRBJ1-2; TRBD1 matches at 7 bases. Trimming took 1 base from V and 4 from J; bases not matched to a gene: 0. The CDR3 extends over 13 amino acids. Germline lookup yields CDR1 SGHAT and CDR2 FQNNGV. The CDR3: CASSLGDSYGYTF. The CDR3 bases are TGTGCCAGCAGCTTAGGGGACAGCTATGGCTACACCTTC.

This clonotype occurred many times. The chain recombines TRBV14 with TRBJ2-3; tentatively, D is TRBD1 (6 bases). The CDR3 extends over 17 amino acids. The ends were cut back, 4 bases at V and 2 bases at J, with 19 bases in the middle. Germline CDR1 reads SGHDN; CDR2 reads FVKESK. In DNA, the CDR3 is TGTGCCAGCAGCCCAGCGTGGTTGGGGGCGGTCACAGATACGCAGTATTTT. It codes for CASSPAWLGAVTDTQYF.

A word on this clonotype: Being one base from a much bigger clone, this may be a read error. V gene TRBV20-1 combines with J gene TRBJ1-3; perhaps TRBD1 as D (6 bases). Trimming left V 2 bases short and J 0 bases short, with 11 bases between. This CDR3 is built from 15 residues. The V gene's germline CDR1 is DFQATT and CDR2 SNEGSKA (reference sequence). The CDR3 DNA follows: TGCAGTGCTAGACCCGGGACAACCTCTGGAAACACCATATATTTT. This translates into CSARPGTTSGNTIYF.

This clonotype was detected many times. The V and J genes are TRBV12-3 or TRBV12-4 and TRBJ1-2; tentative D call: TRBD1 (5 bases). The CDR3 sequence is 15 residues long. With 6 bases removed from V and 3 bases from J, the gap between germline ends came to 17 bases. CDR3 sequence reads: CASSPGTRGYYGYTF. DNA for the CDR3: TGTGCCAGCAGCCCCGGGACGCGGGGATACTATGGCTACACCTTC.

The J gene is TRBJ2-1, the V gene TRBV12-3 or TRBV12-4; D may be TRBD2 (6 bases). This CDR3 comprises 17 residues. V was cut by 5 bases and J by 0 bases, with 17 bases left in between. The CDR3 DNA reads as TGTGCCAGCAGTCCCGTGGGCGGGACCAGCTCCTACAATGAGCAGTTCTTC. Amino acid sequence: CASSPVGGTSSYNEQFF.

This clonotype has at least ten counts. This rearrangement joins TRBV12-3 or TRBV12-4 to TRBJ1-6, with 9 bases that match TRBD1. J gave up 7 bases and V 7 bases, and 5 bases lay outside the gene matches. The CDR3 covers 14 residues. The CDR3 sequence: CASILTGGNSPLHF. The CDR3 DNA reads as TGTGCCAGCATCCTGACAGGGGGAAATTCACCCCTCCACTTT.

This clonotype is large. The V and J genes are TRBV6-1 and TRBJ2-6; D assignment may be TRBD1 or TRBD2 (5 bases each). V lost 4 bases to trimming and J lost 0 bases, with 7 bases between them. The CDR3 contains 15 residues. CDR1 MNHNS and CDR2 SASEGT come from the germline V gene. CDR3 amino acids: CASSGGSSGANVLTF. CDR3 bases: TGTGCCAGCAGTGGGGGGAGCTCTGGGGCCAACGTCCTGACTTTC.

This clonotype has a handful of counts. The chain employs TRBV7-2 and TRBJ2-5, with 7 bases identical to TRBD2. In germline, CDR1 is SGHTA, CDR2 FQGNSA. The CDR3 length is 13 residues. V trimming: 5 bases; J trimming: 4 bases; junction bases outside the gene matches: 4. The CDR3: CASSRGGGETQYF. DNA for the CDR3: TGTGCCAGCAGCCGCGGCGGGGGAGAGACCCAGTACTTC.

Many counts were recorded for this clonotype. The rearrangement links TRBV5-6 to TRBJ2-3; D might be TRBD2 (5 bases). CDR1 SGHDT and CDR2 YYEEEE come from the germline V gene. The V end lost 0 bases, the J end lost 0 bases, and 11 bases lay between the germline ends. The CDR3 sequence is 16 residues long. CDR3: CASSLGSGFSTDTQYF. In DNA, the CDR3 is TGTGCCAGCAGCTTGGGGAGCGGTTTTAGCACAGATACGCAGTATTTT. Combining the CDR3 with reference TRBV5-6 and TRBJ2-3 gives the whole variable domain DAGVTQSPTHLIKTRGQQVTLRCSPKSGHDTVSWYQQALGQGPQFIFQYYEEEERQRGNFPDRFSGHQFPNYSSELNVNALLLGDSALYLCASSLGSGFSTDTQYFGPGTRLTVL.

This clonotype showed up many times. The chain has TRBV6-2 or TRBV6-3 and TRBJ2-1; 11 bases are a match to TRBD2. J lost 2 bases, V lost 7 bases, and 4 bases had no gene match. In germline, CDR1 is MNHEY, CDR2 SVGEGT. The CDR3 sequence is 15 residues long. The CDR3 DNA is TGTGCCAGCACCTTAGCGGGGGGGGCCTACAATGAGCAGTTCTTC. Its protein is CASTLAGGAYNEQFF.

This clonotype was detected ten times or more. The chain employs TRBV20-1 and TRBJ1-6; D unclear. This CDR3 is built from 14 residues. The ends were cut back, 5 bases at V and 3 bases at J, with 11 bases in the middle. Germline values: CDR1 DFQATT, CDR2 SNEGSKA (reference sequence). The CDR3 is CSAARDVYNSPLHF. The CDR3 bases are TGCAGTGCTGCCCGTGATGTCTATAATTCACCCCTCCACTTT.

This clonotype came up a few times. The rearrangement joins TRBV6-2 or TRBV6-3 to TRBJ2-1; D is unresolved. The V gene lost 2 bases and the J gene lost 5 bases, with 4 bases spanning the gap. Germline V gene lookup returns CDR1 MNHEY and CDR2 SVGEGT. The CDR3 covers 12 residues. The chain's CDR3 is CASSYLHNEQFF. DNA of the CDR3: TGTGCCAGCAGTTACCTCCACAATGAGCAGTTCTTC.

This clonotype showed up many times. The rearrangement links TRBV9 to TRBJ2-3; 10 positions agree with TRBD2. The length of the CDR3 is 15 residues. CDR1 is SGDLS, CDR2 YYNGEE, per germline. V lost 3 bases, J lost 5 bases, and 6 bases stayed unmatched. CDR3 DNA: TGTGCCAGCAGCGCAGCGGGGGGGCTAGAAGATACGCAGTATTTT. It is translated as CASSAAGGLEDTQYF. Supplemented by reference TRBV9 and TRBJ2-3, the full variable domain reads DSGVTQTPKHLITATGQRVTLRCSPRSGDLSVYWYQQSLDQGLQFLIQYYNGEERAKGNILERFSAQQFPDLHSELNLSSLELGDSALYFCASSAAGGLEDTQYFGPGTRLTVL.

At least ten counts were recorded for this clonotype. The chain is built from TRBV6-5 and TRBJ2-1, with a weak D call TRBD1 (5 bases). The CDR3 covers 13 residues. Looked up from germline, CDR1 is MNHEY and CDR2 is SVGAGI. The V end was cut by 3 bases, the J end by 3 bases, with 6 bases between. CDR3 coding DNA: TGTGCCAGCAGTTATACAGGCTACAATGAGCAGTTCTTC. Translation: CASSYTGYNEQFF.

Worth noting for this clonotype: One junction end does not reproduce the germline sequence, and a read error may be involved. This CDR3 is CASSPPGQRNYGYNF. DNA of the CDR3: TGTGCCAGCAGTCCTCCGGGACAGAGGAACTATGGCTACAACTTC. The chain recombines TRBV6-6 with TRBJ1-2; TRBD1 agrees at 7 bases. This CDR3 is 15 amino acids long. Looked up from germline, CDR1 is MNHNY and CDR2 is SVGAGI (reference sequence).

About this clonotype itself: One base away lies a much larger clone, so this may be a sequencing read error. V is TRBV6-5 and J is TRBJ1-5; D unclear. Germline CDR1 and CDR2: MNHEY and SVGAGI. This CDR3 is 13 amino acids long. CDR3 region: CASSPAWNQPQNF. CDR3 coding DNA: TGTGCCAGCAGCCCCGCCTGGAATCAGCCCCAGAATTTT.

This clonotype was counted many times. This chain joins TRBV6-5 and TRBJ1-3; TRBD1 might be the D (5 bases). There are 15 residues in the CDR3. Trimming pared 2 bases from V and 2 bases from J, leaving 10 bases between. Germline V CDR1 and CDR2: MNHEY, SVGAGI. The CDR3 DNA follows: TGTGCCAGCAGTTACCGGGGGGTCACTGGAAACACCATATATTTT. The encoded protein is CASSYRGVTGNTIYF.

The sample holds many counts of this clonotype. The chain joins TRBV10-3 to TRBJ2-7, with D tentatively TRBD1 (5 bases). The V gene lost 0 bases and the J gene lost 0 bases, with 15 bases spanning the gap. The CDR3 has 17 amino acids. Germline V gives CDR1 ENHRY, CDR2 SYGVKD. CDR3 loop: CAISESLTGPSSYEQYF. The CDR3 coding sequence is TGTGCCATCAGTGAGTCGTTAACAGGCCCGAGCTCCTACGAGCAGTACTTC.

There are many counts of this clonotype. A much larger clone lies a single base off, so this may be a read error. The chain recombines TRBV4-3 with TRBJ2-3; 10 bases agree with TRBD2. The CDR3 covers 16 residues. Per the germline V gene, CDR1 is LGHNA and CDR2 is YSLEER. J lost 1 base, V lost 1 base, and 2 bases had no gene match. CDR3 in amino acids: CASSQVLAGGTDTQYF. Here the CDR3 DNA reads TGCGCCAGCAGCCAAGTTCTAGCGGGGGGCACAGATACGCAGTATTTT.

This clonotype was counted many times. The V call is TRBV5-5, the J call TRBJ2-3; 8 nucleotides agree with TRBD2. The ends lost 7 bases at V and 5 bases at J; junction bases unmatched: 12. CDR1 and CDR2 from the germline V gene are SGHKS and YYEKEE (reference sequence). The CDR3 is 15 amino acids. CDR3 sequence (DNA): TGTGCCAGCGGGGCCATTCGGGGGGGCAAAGATACGCAGTATTTT. This codes for CASGAIRGGKDTQYF.